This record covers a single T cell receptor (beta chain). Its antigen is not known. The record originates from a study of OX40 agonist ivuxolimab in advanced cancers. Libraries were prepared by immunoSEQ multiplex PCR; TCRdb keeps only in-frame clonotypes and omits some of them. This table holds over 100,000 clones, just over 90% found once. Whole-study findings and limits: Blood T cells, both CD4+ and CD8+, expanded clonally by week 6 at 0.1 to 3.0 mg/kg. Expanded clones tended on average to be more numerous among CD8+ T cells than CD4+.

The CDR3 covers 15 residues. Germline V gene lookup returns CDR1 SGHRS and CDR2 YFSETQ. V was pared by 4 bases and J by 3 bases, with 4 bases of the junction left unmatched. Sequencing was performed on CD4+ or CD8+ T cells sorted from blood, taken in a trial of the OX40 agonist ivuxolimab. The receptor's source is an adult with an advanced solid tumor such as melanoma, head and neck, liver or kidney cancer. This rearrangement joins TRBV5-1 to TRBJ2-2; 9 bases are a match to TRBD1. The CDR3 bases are TGCGCCAGCAGCGGTGGACAGGGGCACACCGGGGAGCTGTTTTTT. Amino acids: CASSGGQGHTGELFF.